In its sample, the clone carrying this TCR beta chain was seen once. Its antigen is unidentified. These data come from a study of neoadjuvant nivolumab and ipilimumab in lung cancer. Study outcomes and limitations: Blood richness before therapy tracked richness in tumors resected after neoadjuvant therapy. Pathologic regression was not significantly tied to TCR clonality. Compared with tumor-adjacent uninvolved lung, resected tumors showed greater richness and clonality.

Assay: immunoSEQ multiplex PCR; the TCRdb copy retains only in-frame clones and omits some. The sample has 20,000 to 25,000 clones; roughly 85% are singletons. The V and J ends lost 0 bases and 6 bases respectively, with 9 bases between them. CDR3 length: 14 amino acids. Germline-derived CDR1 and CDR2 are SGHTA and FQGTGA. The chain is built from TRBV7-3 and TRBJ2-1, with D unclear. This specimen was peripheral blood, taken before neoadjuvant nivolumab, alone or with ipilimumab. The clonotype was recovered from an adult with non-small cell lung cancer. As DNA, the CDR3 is TGTGCCAGCAGCTTAACAGGTGATGTCAATGAGCAGTTCTTC. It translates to CASSLTGDVNEQFF. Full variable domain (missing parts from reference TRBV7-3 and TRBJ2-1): GAGVSQTPSNKVTEKGKYVELRCDPISGHTALYWYRQSLGQGPEFLIYFQGTGAADDSGLPNDRFFAVRPEGSVSTLKIQRTERGDSAVYLCASSLTGDVNEQFFGPGTRLTVL.